The present TCR beta chain was sequenced within a study of cytomegalovirus exposure and HLA in healthy donors. Study context: Early released data had about 85 million unique TCRs, all coming from HLA-typed donors. Most donors, just over 80% of over 350 genotyped, fell in the Caucasian-associated ancestry cluster. Overall study results and limits: The study recorded 150 to 200 TCR beta chains that were cytomegalovirus-associated. Three chains linked to CMV were shown in vitro to be specific for CMV antigens.

With respect to this clone: As yet, its antigen is unknown.

PCR was performed using 60 Vbeta and 13 Jbeta primers. TCRdb keeps only in-frame clones here, not all; method: immunoSEQ multiplex PCR. The sample yields around 270,000 clones, 80% seen once. The CDR3 sequence is 16 residues long. The V end was cut by 1 base, the J end by 0 bases, with 9 bases between. The germline V gene encodes CDR1 MGHRA and CDR2 YSYEKL. The chain has TRBV4-1 and TRBJ1-4; D gene uncertain. The sequenced material came from PBMCs. The sequence was obtained from a girl aged 2 to 10 in good health and CMV-seronegative. The CDR3 loop reads CASSQGRSTTNEKLFF. DNA of the CDR3: TGCGCCAGCAGCCAAGGTCGCAGTACAACTAATGAAAAACTGTTTTTT.